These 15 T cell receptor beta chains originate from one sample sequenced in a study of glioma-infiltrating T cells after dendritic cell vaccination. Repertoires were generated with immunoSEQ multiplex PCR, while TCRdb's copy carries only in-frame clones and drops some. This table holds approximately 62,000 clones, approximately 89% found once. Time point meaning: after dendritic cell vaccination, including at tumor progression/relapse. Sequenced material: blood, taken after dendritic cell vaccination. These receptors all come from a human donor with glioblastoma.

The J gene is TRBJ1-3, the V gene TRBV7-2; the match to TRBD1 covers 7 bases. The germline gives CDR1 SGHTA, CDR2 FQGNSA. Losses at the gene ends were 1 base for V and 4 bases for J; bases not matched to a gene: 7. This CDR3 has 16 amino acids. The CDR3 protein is CASSLVGSQGGNTIYF. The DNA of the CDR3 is TGTGCCAGCAGCTTAGTAGGATCACAGGGGGGAAACACCATATATTTT.

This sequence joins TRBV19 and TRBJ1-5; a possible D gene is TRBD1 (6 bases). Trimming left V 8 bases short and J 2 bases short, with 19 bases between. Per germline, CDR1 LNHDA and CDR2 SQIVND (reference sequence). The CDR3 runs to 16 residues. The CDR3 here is CASARAGTSGNQPQHF. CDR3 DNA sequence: TGTGCCAGTGCGAGGGCCGGGACATCCGGCAATCAGCCCCAGCATTTT.

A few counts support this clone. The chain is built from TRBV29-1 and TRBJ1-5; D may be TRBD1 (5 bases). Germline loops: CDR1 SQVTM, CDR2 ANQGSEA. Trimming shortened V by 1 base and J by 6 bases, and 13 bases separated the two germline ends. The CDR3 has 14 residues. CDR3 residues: CSVEGAGEGQPQHF. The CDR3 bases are TGCAGCGTTGAAGGGGCGGGGGAAGGTCAGCCCCAGCATTTT.

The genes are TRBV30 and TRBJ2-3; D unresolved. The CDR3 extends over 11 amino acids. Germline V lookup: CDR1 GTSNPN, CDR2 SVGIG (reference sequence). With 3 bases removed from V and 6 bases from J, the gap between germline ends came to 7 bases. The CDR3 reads CAWSGFDTQYF. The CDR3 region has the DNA TGTGCCTGGAGCGGGTTTGATACGCAGTATTTT.

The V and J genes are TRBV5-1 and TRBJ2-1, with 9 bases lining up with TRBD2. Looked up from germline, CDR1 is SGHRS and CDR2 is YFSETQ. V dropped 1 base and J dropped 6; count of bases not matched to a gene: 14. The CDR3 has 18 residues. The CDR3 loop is CASSLRRWTAGGRNEQFF. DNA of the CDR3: TGCGCCAGCAGCTTGAGGAGGTGGACGGCGGGGGGGCGCAATGAGCAGTTCTTC. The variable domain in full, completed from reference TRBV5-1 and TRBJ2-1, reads KAGVTQTPRYLIKTRGQQVTLSCSPISGHRSVSWYQQTPGQGLQFLFEYFSETQRNKGNFPGRFSGRQFSNSRSEMNVSTLELGDSALYLCASSLRRWTAGGRNEQFFGPGTRLTVL.

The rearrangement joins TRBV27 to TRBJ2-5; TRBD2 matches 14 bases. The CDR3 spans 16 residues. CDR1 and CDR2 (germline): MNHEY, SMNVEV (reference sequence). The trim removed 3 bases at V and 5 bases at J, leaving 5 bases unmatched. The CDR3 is CASSFGTSGSGETQYF. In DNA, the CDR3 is TGTGCCAGCAGTTTCGGGACTAGCGGGAGTGGTGAGACCCAGTACTTC.

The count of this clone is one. The CDR3 loop reads CASSLEGVSYGYTF. The CDR3 DNA follows: TGCGCCAGCAGCTTGGAAGGGGTTTCCTATGGCTACACCTTC. The chain joins TRBV5-1 to TRBJ1-2; D perhaps matches TRBD1 (5 bases). This CDR3 spans 14 amino acids. Germline V gene lookup returns CDR1 SGHRS and CDR2 YFSETQ. V lost 0 bases and J lost 4, with 10 bases in between.

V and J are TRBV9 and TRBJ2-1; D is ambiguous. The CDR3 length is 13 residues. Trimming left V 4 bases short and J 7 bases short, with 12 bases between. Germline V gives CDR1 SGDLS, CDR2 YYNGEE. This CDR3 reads CASSLTIDNEQFF. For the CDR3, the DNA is TGTGCCAGCAGCCTAACCATAGATAATGAGCAGTTCTTC.

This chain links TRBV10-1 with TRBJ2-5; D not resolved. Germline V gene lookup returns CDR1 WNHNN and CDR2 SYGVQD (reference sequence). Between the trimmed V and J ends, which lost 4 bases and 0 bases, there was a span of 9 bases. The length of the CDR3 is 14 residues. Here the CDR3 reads CASSVSRYQETQYF. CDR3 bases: TGCGCCAGCAGTGTATCCAGGTACCAAGAGACCCAGTACTTC.

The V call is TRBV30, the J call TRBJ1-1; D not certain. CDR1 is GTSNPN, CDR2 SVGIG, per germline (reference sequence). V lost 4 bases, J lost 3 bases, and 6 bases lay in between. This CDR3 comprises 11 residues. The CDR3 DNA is TGTGCCTGGAATTCTGACACTGAAGCTTTCTTT. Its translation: CAWNSDTEAFF.

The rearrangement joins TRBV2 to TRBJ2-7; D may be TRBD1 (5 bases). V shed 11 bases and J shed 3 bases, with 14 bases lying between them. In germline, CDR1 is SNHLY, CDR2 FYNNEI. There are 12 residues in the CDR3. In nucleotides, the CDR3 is TGTGCCTCATACCAGGGTATCTACGAGCAGTACTTC. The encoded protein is CASYQGIYEQYF.

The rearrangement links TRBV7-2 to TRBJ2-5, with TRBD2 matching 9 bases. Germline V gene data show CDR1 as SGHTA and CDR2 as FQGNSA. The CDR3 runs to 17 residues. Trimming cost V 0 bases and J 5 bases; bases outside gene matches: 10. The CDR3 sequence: CASSLARGAGGRETQYF. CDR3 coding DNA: TGTGCCAGCAGCTTAGCGCGGGGGGCGGGAGGGAGGGAGACCCAGTACTTC.

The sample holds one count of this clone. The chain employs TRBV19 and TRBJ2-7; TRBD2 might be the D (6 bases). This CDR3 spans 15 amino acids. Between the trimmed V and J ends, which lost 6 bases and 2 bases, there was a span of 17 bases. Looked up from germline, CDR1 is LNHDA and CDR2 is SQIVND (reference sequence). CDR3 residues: CASSSDRRGTYEQYF. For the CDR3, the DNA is TGTGCCAGTAGCTCAGATCGGCGGGGAACCTACGAGCAGTACTTC.

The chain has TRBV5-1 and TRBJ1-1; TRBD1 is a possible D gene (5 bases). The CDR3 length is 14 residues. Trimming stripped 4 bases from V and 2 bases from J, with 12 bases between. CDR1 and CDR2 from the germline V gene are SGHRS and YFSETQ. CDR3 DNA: TGCGCCAGCAGCGCCGGGGGACCTAACACTGAAGCTTTCTTT. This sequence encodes CASSAGGPNTEAFF.

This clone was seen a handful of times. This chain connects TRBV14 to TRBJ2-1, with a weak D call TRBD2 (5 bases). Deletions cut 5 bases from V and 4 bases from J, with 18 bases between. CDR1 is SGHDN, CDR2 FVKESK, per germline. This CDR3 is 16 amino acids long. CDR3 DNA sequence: TGTGCCAGCAGCTTCCGGGTAGCGCTTCCTTACAATGAGCAGTTCTTC. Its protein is CASSFRVALPYNEQFF.